This T cell receptor beta chain was sequenced for a study of early T cells in non-severe SARS-CoV-2 infection. TCRdb analysed the 5' RACE reads with MiXCR anew, one entry per CDR3 protein. The sample holds more than 95,000 distinct CDR3 sequences, around 17% seen once. The CDR3 spans 16 residues. Trimming cost V 0 bases and J 7 bases, with 20 bases left between them. CDR1 is GTSNPN, CDR2 SVGIG, per germline (reference sequence). There are a few counts of this clonotype. This receptor was obtained from an adult who was a healthcare worker with PCR-confirmed SARS-CoV-2 infection or an uninfected control (not recorded which). The chain couples TRBV30 to TRBJ2-3; tentatively, D is TRBD2 (6 bases). The sample consisted of whole blood. DNA for the CDR3: TGTGCCTGGAGTGTACTTTCAGGGCGGAGGGGAAATACGCAGTATTTT. It translates to CAWSVLSGRRGNTQYF.